The clone carrying this TCR beta chain appeared a few times. Its antigen is unidentified. The sample belongs to a study of T cell repertoires in cytomegalovirus infection. Turning to the study itself: Through public TCR beta signatures, both CMV infection and matching HLA type were indicated.

This CDR3 contains 12 residues. V was pared by 7 bases and J by 7 bases, with 6 bases of the junction left unmatched. Germline CDR1 SQVTM, CDR2 ANQGSEA. Points from the study as a whole: In two of eight donors, the top clonotype was HLA-C-restricted CMV-specific.

TCRdb reprocessed the reads with MiXCR, giving one entry per CDR3 protein. Found here are about 110,000 distinct CDR3 sequences, around 10% of them singletons; the top ten hold roughly 29%. The source material was PBMCs, sequenced either directly or after in vitro stimulation (not recorded which). The V call is TRBV29-1, the J call TRBJ2-1; 8 nucleotides align to TRBD2. This clonotype was obtained from a human donor in good health (CMV status not recorded). Some clones in this sample may be carry-over from other donors' samples. This CDR3 reads CSAGTRRNEQFF. As DNA, the CDR3 is TGCAGCGCCGGGACTAGACGGAATGAGCAGTTCTTC.